Listed here is a single T cell receptor beta chain. In germline, CDR1 is KGHSH, CDR2 LQKENI. Trimming shortened V by 2 bases and J by 4 bases, and 11 bases separated the two germline ends. The CDR3 covers 14 residues. Sequencing used immunoSEQ multiplex PCR; TCRdb keeps in-frame clones, though not all of them. The repertoire holds some 200,000 clones, with around 84% as singletons. The record originates from a study of blood T cell repertoires in COVID-19. The receptor was derived from a woman in her thirties or forties who had recovered from COVID-19. The chain is built from TRBV18 and TRBJ1-1, with D possibly TRBD1 on 6 matching bases. Sequencing was carried out using peripheral blood. This chain's CDR3 is CASSPSQGTTEAFF. CDR3 coding DNA: TGTGCCAGCTCACCAAGCCAGGGGACCACTGAAGCTTTCTTT. The full variable domain, in which reference TRBV18 and TRBJ1-1 provide the parts outside the CDR3, is NAGVMQNPRHLVRRRGQEARLRCSPMKGHSHVYWYRQLPEEGLKFMVYLQKENIIDESGMPKERFSAEFPKEGPSILRIQQVVRGDSAAYFCASSPSQGTTEAFFGQGTRLTVV.